These T cell receptor beta chains were read from a single sample in a study of draining lymph node invasion in breast cancer. TCRdb reprocessed the bulk RNA-seq reads with MiXCR, giving one entry per CDR3 protein. Found here are a few thousand distinct CDR3 sequences, about 88% of them singletons; the top ten hold 1.6%. Sequencing was done on a sample of sorted memory CD4+ effector T cells from a lymph node. The receptors here all came from a female donor with luminal breast cancer. Each CDR3 is given with its conserved first and last residue. Each record gives: clone size, D gene, CDR3 length, J gene, V gene, CDR3 DNA, CDR3 protein. The D gene is left open where the match is weak. Where a row states a size, it is once, few, many or the class of an expanded clone; other rows omit it.

size: -; D: -; length: 16; J: TRBJ1-1; V: TRBV5-1; DNA: TGCGCCAGCAGCTTGGCCGGGGCAGCTCTGGATACTGAAGCTTTCTTT; CDR3: CASSLAGAALDTEAFF
size: -; D: TRBD1; length: 13; J: TRBJ2-5; V: TRBV7-2; DNA: TGTGCCAGCAGTCCACAGGGGCCCGAGACCCAGTACTTC; CDR3: CASSPQGPETQYF
size: -; D: -; length: 17; J: TRBJ1-1; V: TRBV25-1; DNA: TGTGCCAGCAGTGAAATAGCCGGCTTTTCATCCTACACTGAAGCTTTCTTT; CDR3: CASSEIAGFSSYTEAFF
size: -; D: -; length: 12; J: TRBJ1-2; V: TRBV7-2; DNA: TGTGCCAGCAGCTTATATCAGACTGGCTACACCTTC; CDR3: CASSLYQTGYTF
size: -; D: -; length: 12; J: TRBJ2-7; V: TRBV5-1; DNA: TGCGCCAGCAGCCCCGGGACGATCGAGCAGTACTTC; CDR3: CASSPGTIEQYF
size: -; D: -; length: 15; J: TRBJ1-5; V: TRBV2; DNA: TGTGCCAGCAGTGCAGGGGCTGCCAGCAATCAGCCCCAGCATTTT; CDR3: CASSAGAASNQPQHF
size: -; D: TRBD1; length: 16; J: TRBJ1-4; V: TRBV3-1; DNA: TGTGCCAGCAGCCCATTCCGGACAGGGAGTAATGAAAAACTGTTTTTT; CDR3: CASSPFRTGSNEKLFF
size: -; D: -; length: 14; J: TRBJ1-5; V: TRBV9; DNA: TGTGCCAGCAGCGTAGGGGGTGCGGGGCAGCCCCAGCATTTT; CDR3: CASSVGGAGQPQHF
size: -; D: TRBD1; length: 15; J: TRBJ2-5; V: TRBV5-1; DNA: TGCGCCAGCAGCCCTGGACAGGGTGGGGCAGAGACCCAGTACTTC; CDR3: CASSPGQGGAETQYF
size: few; D: -; length: 13; J: TRBJ1-1; V: TRBV2; DNA: TGTGCCAGCAGTGAAAGGGGAAGGGATGAAGCTTTCTTT; CDR3: CASSERGRDEAFF
size: -; D: -; length: 13; J: TRBJ2-5; V: TRBV19; DNA: TGTGCCAGTAGTCTTACAGGTTTGGAGACCCAGTACTTC; CDR3: CASSLTGLETQYF
size: -; D: -; length: 15; J: TRBJ2-1; V: TRBV3-1; DNA: TGTGCCAGCAGCCAAGACAGGGGACCCTACAATGAGCAGTTCTTC; CDR3: CASSQDRGPYNEQFF
size: -; D: -; length: 15; J: TRBJ2-1; V: TRBV5-1; DNA: TGCGCCAGCAGCTTTTCGGGTCAGGCCTACAATGAGCAGTTCTTC; CDR3: CASSFSGQAYNEQFF
size: -; D: -; length: 12; J: TRBJ2-5; V: TRBV6-2/TRBV6-3; DNA: TGTGCCAGCGGACCCTGGGGAGAGACCCAGTACTTC; CDR3: CASGPWGETQYF
size: -; D: TRBD1; length: 14; J: TRBJ1-1; V: TRBV7-8; DNA: TGTGCCAGCAGCCCGTCCCGGGACAGAAATGAAGCTTTCTTT; CDR3: CASSPSRDRNEAFF
size: -; D: -; length: 17; J: TRBJ2-5; V: TRBV4-2; DNA: TGTGCCAGCAGCCATGAACCTTTGGGGGGGGGCCTGGGGACCCAGTACTTC; CDR3: CASSHEPLGGGLGTQYF
size: -; D: -; length: 15; J: TRBJ2-2; V: TRBV18; DNA: TGTGCCAGCTCTCTACGATCCGCGAACACCGGGGAGCTGTTTTTT; CDR3: CASSLRSANTGELFF
size: few; D: -; length: 14; J: TRBJ1-5; V: TRBV30; DNA: TGTGCCTGGAGTCCCACGGGAGGCAATCAGCCCCAGCATTTT; CDR3: CAWSPTGGNQPQHF
size: -; D: -; length: 15; J: TRBJ2-2; V: TRBV2; DNA: TGTGCCAGCAGTGATGGGGCAGGGTTCACCGGGGAGCTGTTTTTT; CDR3: CASSDGAGFTGELFF
size: -; D: -; length: 17; J: TRBJ1-3; V: TRBV18; DNA: TGTGCCAGCTCACCACCGGTTGGTCAGGGTACTGGAAACACCATATATTTT; CDR3: CASSPPVGQGTGNTIYF
size: -; D: -; length: 15; J: TRBJ2-1; V: TRBV18; DNA: TGTGCCAGCTCACCACCGATAGGCAGGGATGGTGAGCAGTTCTTC; CDR3: CASSPPIGRDGEQFF
size: -; D: TRBD1; length: 14; J: TRBJ2-7; V: TRBV29-1; DNA: TGCAGCGTTGATAACTTGGGACAGGGGTCAGAGCAGTACTTC; CDR3: CSVDNLGQGSEQYF
size: -; D: TRBD1; length: 15; J: TRBJ1-2; V: TRBV9; DNA: TGTGCCAGCAGCGTAGGGGGACAGGGAAACTATGGCTACACCTTC; CDR3: CASSVGGQGNYGYTF
size: -; D: -; length: 14; J: TRBJ2-4; V: TRBV6-1; DNA: TGTGCCAGCAGTGAAGGGGTAGCCAAAAACATTCAGTACTTC; CDR3: CASSEGVAKNIQYF
size: -; D: TRBD1; length: 14; J: TRBJ1-5; V: TRBV3-1; DNA: TGTGCCAGCAGCCAAGAGGGAGGGGGCCAGCCCCAGCATTTT; CDR3: CASSQEGGGQPQHF
size: -; D: TRBD1; length: 13; J: TRBJ1-6; V: TRBV2; DNA: TGTGCCAGCAGAGCGCAGGGGGTATCACCCCTCCACTTT; CDR3: CASRAQGVSPLHF
size: -; D: -; length: 14; J: TRBJ2-2; V: TRBV3-1; DNA: TGTGCCAGCAGCCAAGCGGCGAACACCGGGGAGCTGTTTTTT; CDR3: CASSQAANTGELFF
size: -; D: -; length: 14; J: TRBJ1-6; V: TRBV29-1; DNA: TGCAGCGTTAGGTGGCAGGGTGAAAATTCACCCCTCCACTTT; CDR3: CSVRWQGENSPLHF
size: -; D: -; length: 15; J: TRBJ1-1; V: TRBV30; DNA: TGTGCCTGGAGTTCCCACAGGGAGGAGGACACTGAAGCTTTCTTT; CDR3: CAWSSHREEDTEAFF
size: -; D: TRBD2; length: 14; J: TRBJ2-1; V: TRBV14; DNA: TGTGCCAGCAGCCAAGAGCGGGGGGCCTCGGGGCAGTTCTTC; CDR3: CASSQERGASGQFF
size: few; D: -; length: 15; J: TRBJ1-1; V: TRBV5-6; DNA: TGTGCCAGCAGCCTCCGTGGACGGGGCGGGACTGAAGCTTTCTTT; CDR3: CASSLRGRGGTEAFF
size: -; D: -; length: 12; J: TRBJ1-2; V: TRBV14; DNA: TGTGCCAGCAGCCCGGGACCGGTTGGCTACACCTTC; CDR3: CASSPGPVGYTF